This TCR beta chain derives from a study of beta chain features in type 1 diabetes. Study-level results: Compared to healthy donors, patients appeared to have naive, central memory and Treg TCRB repertoires that were more alike. Any HLA effect on TCRB rearrangement was left unresolved by small sub-analyses.

Purities over 95% were achieved in all sorted populations. V lost 1 base, J lost 3 bases, and 8 bases lay in between. Germline V gene lookup returns CDR1 SGHRS and CDR2 YFSETQ. There are 15 residues in the CDR3. Isolated RNA was reverse transcribed in full, so expressed TCRB transcripts were sequenced. Method: immunoSEQ multiplex PCR; TCRdb's copy keeps in-frame clones and lacks some. This table has under 900,000 clones, under 20% appearing once. Concerning this clone: The antigen is unknown. The same CDR3 can be traced to other DNA sequences in this sample.

The sequence was obtained from a woman between 18 and 29 years old in good health. The chain joins TRBV5-1 to TRBJ2-6, with unresolved D. Sample: naive CD4+ T cells from blood. DNA of the CDR3: TGCGCCAGCAGCTTGTTGTGGGGTGGGGCCAACGTCCTGACTTTC. Translating gives CASSLLWGGANVLTF. Together with reference TRBV5-1 and TRBJ2-6, the CDR3 gives the full variable domain: KAGVTQTPRYLIKTRGQQVTLSCSPISGHRSVSWYQQTPGQGLQFLFEYFSETQRNKGNFPGRFSGRQFSNSRSEMNVSTLELGDSALYLCASSLLWGGANVLTFGAGSRLTVL.